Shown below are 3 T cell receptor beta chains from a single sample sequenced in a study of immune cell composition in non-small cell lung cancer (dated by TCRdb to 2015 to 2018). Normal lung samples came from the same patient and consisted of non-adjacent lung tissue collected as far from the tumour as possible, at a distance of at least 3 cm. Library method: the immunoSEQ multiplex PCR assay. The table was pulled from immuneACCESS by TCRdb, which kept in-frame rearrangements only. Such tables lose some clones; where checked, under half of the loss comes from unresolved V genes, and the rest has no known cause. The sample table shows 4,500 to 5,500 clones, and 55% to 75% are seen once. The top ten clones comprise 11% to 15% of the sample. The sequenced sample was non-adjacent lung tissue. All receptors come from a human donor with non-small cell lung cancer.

The CDR3 DNA reads as TGTGCCAGCAGCTTTGAGGGGGTGTGGTACGAGCAGTACTTC. Protein product: CASSFEGVWYEQYF. The V and J genes are TRBV5-8 and TRBJ2-7, with D possibly TRBD1 on 6 matching bases. This CDR3 is built from 14 residues. Germline loops: CDR1 SGHTS, CDR2 YDEGEE. Between the trimmed V and J ends, which lost 2 bases and 4 bases, there was a span of 13 bases. The full variable domain, with the rest looked up from reference TRBV5-8 and TRBJ2-7, is EAGVTQSPTHLIKTRGQQATLRCSPISGHTSVYWYQQALGLGLQFLLWYDEGEERNRGNFPPRFSGRQFPNYSSELNVNALELEDSALYLCASSFEGVWYEQYFGPGTRLTVT.

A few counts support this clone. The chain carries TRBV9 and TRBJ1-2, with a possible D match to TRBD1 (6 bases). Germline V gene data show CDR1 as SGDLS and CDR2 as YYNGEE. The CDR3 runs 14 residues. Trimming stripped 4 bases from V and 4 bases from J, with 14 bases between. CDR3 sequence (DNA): TGTGCCAGCAGCCCAGTGAGGGGGAGCTATGGCTACACCTTC. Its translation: CASSPVRGSYGYTF.

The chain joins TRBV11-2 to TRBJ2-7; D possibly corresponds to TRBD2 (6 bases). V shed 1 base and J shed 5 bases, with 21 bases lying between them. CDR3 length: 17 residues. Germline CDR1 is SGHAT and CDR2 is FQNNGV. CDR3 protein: CASSLGAFPAGRNEQYF. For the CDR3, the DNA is TGTGCCAGCAGCTTAGGAGCTTTTCCCGCCGGGAGAAACGAGCAGTACTTC.